This T cell receptor beta chain was found in a study of shared clonotypes between healthy human individuals. The CDR3 is 15 residues long. Germline values: CDR1 SGHDN, CDR2 FVKESK. V was cut by 4 bases and J by 7 bases, with 16 bases left in between. Generated by immunoSEQ multiplex PCR, the TCRdb table keeps only in-frame clones and is missing some. The table lists 1,500,000 or so clones, approximately 98.5% of them singletons. General study findings and limits: Depth of sequencing was expected to influence donor clonotype sharing. Estimated richness was generally greater in naive than memory subsets. The rarefaction results pointed to incomplete sorted-subset sequencing despite large depth.

Comment on this clone: Antigen unknown.

The chain combines TRBV14 with TRBJ1-4; no definite D call. This sequence was found in a man younger than 45 in good health. Sequencing input: naive CD4+ T cells sorted from blood. Stated subset: CD45RA+ positively selected. The CDR3 spells CASSRGLVGVEKLFF. The CDR3 DNA follows: TGTGCCAGCAGCCGAGGCCTCGTAGGTGTTGAAAAACTGTTTTTT. Full variable domain (outside the CDR3, taken from reference TRBV14 and TRBJ1-4): EAGVTQFPSHSVIEKGQTVTLRCDPISGHDNLYWYRRVMGKEIKFLLHFVKESKQDESGMPNNRFLAERTGGTYSTLKVQPAELEDSGVYFCASSRGLVGVEKLFFGSGTQLSVL.